Following are 19 T cell receptor beta chains from one sample sequenced in a study of neurological immune-mediated disorders. TCRdb reprocessed the 5' RACE reads with MiXCR, giving one entry per CDR3 protein. The sample contains about 66,000 distinct CDR3 sequences, about 4% of which appear only once. The sample consisted of PBMCs. The receptors originated from a man aged 25-45 years with multiple sclerosis.

This clonotype was counted at least ten times. V is TRBV27 and J is TRBJ2-3, with D maybe TRBD1 (6 bases). Trimming removed 5 bases from V and 5 bases from J, with 14 bases in between. Germline assignment: CDR1 MNHEY and CDR2 SMNVEV (reference sequence). The length of the CDR3 is 14 residues. In DNA form, the CDR3 reads TGTGCCAGCAGTGTACAGGGAAAGAGAGATACGCAGTATTTT. This sequence encodes CASSVQGKRDTQYF.

This clonotype was recorded at least ten times. This sequence joins TRBV6-5 and TRBJ2-2; TRBD1 might be the D (6 bases). V lost 2 bases to trimming and J lost 6 bases, with 10 bases between them. The CDR3 is made up of 14 amino acids. Germline V gene sequence: CDR1 MNHEY, CDR2 SVGAGI. The CDR3 region has the DNA TGTGCCAGCAGTTACGCACAGGGCCCCGGGGAGCTGTTTTTT. Its translation is CASSYAQGPGELFF.

This clonotype has at least ten counts. V and J are TRBV20-1 and TRBJ1-1; 9 bases are shared with TRBD1. The CDR3 contains 14 residues. Unmatched junction bases numbered 10, after V lost 6 bases and J lost 5 bases. Germline assignment: CDR1 DFQATT and CDR2 SNEGSKA (reference sequence). The CDR3 nucleotides are TGCAGTGCAAAGACAGTGGGGACAGGGACTGAAGCTTTCTTT. The encoded protein is CSAKTVGTGTEAFF.

This clonotype was seen many times. This chain joins TRBV12-5 and TRBJ2-2; 8 bases map to TRBD1. The CDR3 totals 15 residues. CDR1 is LGHNT and CDR2 is FRNRAP in the germline V gene. The junction had 1 base not matched to a gene; V was cut back by 1 base and J by 3 bases. The CDR3 spells CASGLGQGYTGELFF. Written as DNA, the CDR3 is TGTGCTAGTGGTTTGGGACAGGGGTACACCGGGGAGCTGTTTTTT. The entire variable domain, with the rest obtained from reference TRBV12-5 and TRBJ2-2, is as follows: DARVTQTPRHKVTEMGQEVTMRCQPILGHNTVFWYRQTMMQGLELLAYFRNRAPLDDSGMPKDRFSAEMPDATLATLKIQPSEPRDSAVYFCASGLGQGYTGELFFGEGSRLTVL.

This clonotype was seen repeatedly, ten times or more. The chain recombines TRBV5-1 with TRBJ2-7; TRBD1 matches at 10 bases. V shed 4 bases and J 6 bases; nucleotides not matched to a gene: 7. Germline V CDR1 and CDR2: SGHRS, YFSETQ. CDR3 length: 14 amino acids. CDR3 residues: CASSRGTGEGEQYF. CDR3 DNA: TGCGCCAGCAGCCGCGGGACAGGGGAAGGCGAGCAGTACTTC.

In this sample, this clonotype turned up many times. This chain joins TRBV20-1 and TRBJ2-3; 9 nucleotides agree with TRBD2. The junction had 2 bases not matched to a gene; V was cut back by 2 bases and J by 2 bases. The CDR3 runs 14 residues. Germline V gives CDR1 DFQATT, CDR2 SNEGSKA (reference sequence). DNA for the CDR3: TGCAGTGCTAGAATAGCGGGGGTCACAGATACGCAGTATTTT. Translating it yields CSARIAGVTDTQYF.

The table lists this clonotype with many counts. The V gene is TRBV12-3 or TRBV12-4, the J gene TRBJ1-2, with D perhaps TRBD1 (5 bases). This CDR3 contains 14 residues. Deletions cut 3 bases from V and 4 bases from J, with 12 bases between. The CDR3 DNA is TGTGCCAGCAGTTTCCGCCGGGGGGTCTATGGCTACACCTTC. It codes for CASSFRRGVYGYTF.

This clonotype was recorded many times. This sequence joins TRBV5-1 and TRBJ2-5; 11 bases align to TRBD2. Losses at the gene ends were 8 bases for V and 1 base for J; bases not matched to a gene: 7. Germline V gene lookup returns CDR1 SGHRS and CDR2 YFSETQ. CDR3 length equals 15 residues. Written as DNA, the CDR3 is TGCGCCAGTACTCGACTAGCGGGGAGCCAAGAGACCCAGTACTTC. Its translation: CASTRLAGSQETQYF.

This clonotype occurred a few times. The chain joins TRBV27 to TRBJ2-2; the D is unclear. V lost 4 bases, J lost 1 base, and 10 bases lay in between. The CDR3 contains 15 residues. The germline V gene encodes CDR1 MNHEY and CDR2 SMNVEV (reference sequence). CDR3 sequence (DNA): TGTGCCAGCAGTTCGAGGAAAATGAACACCGGGGAGCTGTTTTTT. This codes for CASSSRKMNTGELFF.

The V gene is TRBV7-6, the J gene TRBJ2-1; tentative D call: TRBD1 (5 bases). In germline, CDR1 is SGHVS, CDR2 FNYEAQ. The CDR3 sequence is 13 residues long. Trimming stripped 6 bases from V and 8 bases from J, with 14 bases between. CDR3: CASSIGEGDEQFF. CDR3 coding DNA: TGTGCCAGCAGTATAGGGGAAGGAGATGAGCAGTTCTTC.

This chain links TRBV20-1 with TRBJ2-7, with 8 positions matching TRBD1. This CDR3 spans 15 amino acids. J gave up 2 bases and V 0 bases, and 6 bases lay outside the gene matches. Germline V gene data show CDR1 as DFQATT and CDR2 as SNEGSKA (reference sequence). The CDR3 coding sequence is TGCAGTGCTAGAGATGCGACAGGGGAACCCTACGAGCAGTACTTC. Its protein product is CSARDATGEPYEQYF.

This clonotype was detected ten times or more. The genes are TRBV4-1 and TRBJ2-3, with 9 bases that match TRBD2. The germline V gene encodes CDR1 MGHRA and CDR2 YSYEKL. Trimming took 0 bases from V and 5 from J; bases not matched to a gene: 6. CDR3 size: 16 residues. CDR3 DNA sequence: TGCGCCAGCAGCCAAGACCTGCGGGGGGGCCGAGATACGCAGTATTTT. Amino acids: CASSQDLRGGRDTQYF.

This clonotype was seen only a few times. A single base separates this from a much larger clone, so it may be a read error. This chain uses TRBV7-6 with TRBJ2-7; a possible D gene is TRBD2 (7 bases). The CDR3 totals 15 residues. V lost 3 bases and J 2 bases, leaving 14 bases between the germline ends. Germline V CDR1 and CDR2: SGHVS, FNYEAQ. The CDR3 nucleotides read TGTGCCAGCAGCTTCAATCAGGGGACTACCTACGAGCAGTACTTC. Amino acids: CASSFNQGTTYEQYF.

This clonotype came up many times. The gene calls are TRBV20-1 and TRBJ2-7, with 10 bases matching TRBD2. Per germline, CDR1 DFQATT and CDR2 SNEGSKA (reference sequence). The CDR3 sequence is 15 residues long. V was clipped by 2 bases and J by 3 bases; unmatched bases: 7. The CDR3 region is CSARSASGGFYEQYF. DNA for the CDR3: TGCAGTGCTAGATCCGCTAGCGGGGGATTCTACGAGCAGTACTTC.

This clonotype has at least ten counts. The chain combines TRBV5-1 with TRBJ1-2; 8 positions match TRBD1. CDR3 length equals 13 residues. With 4 bases clipped from V and 6 bases from J, the junction kept 5 bases outside the gene matches. Germline V gene lookup returns CDR1 SGHRS and CDR2 YFSETQ. In DNA, the CDR3 is TGCGCCAGCAGCGGAGGGACAGGAGATGGCTACACCTTC. Translated, it gives CASSGGTGDGYTF.

At least ten counts were recorded for this clonotype. CDR3 protein: CASSSFRTALGNEQFF. CDR3 bases: TGCGCCAGCAGCAGTTTTCGGACTGCCTTGGGGAATGAGCAGTTCTTC. The chain has TRBV5-1 and TRBJ2-1; TRBD2 might be the D (5 bases). Germline V gene sequence: CDR1 SGHRS, CDR2 YFSETQ. The ends were cut back, 4 bases at V and 7 bases at J, with 21 bases in the middle. The CDR3 has 16 residues.

This clonotype has a count of ten or more. The CDR3 here is CASSLTGKNTEAFF. CDR3 bases: TGTGCCAGCAGCTTAACGGGAAAGAACACTGAAGCTTTCTTT. The V and J genes are TRBV7-9 and TRBJ1-1; D is undetermined. The CDR3 length is 14 residues. The V gene lost 2 bases and the J gene lost 1 base, with 8 bases spanning the gap. Germline V gene lookup returns CDR1 SEHNR and CDR2 FQNEAQ (reference sequence).

This clonotype was detected ten times or more. The rearrangement joins TRBV5-1 to TRBJ2-3; 11 bases map to TRBD1. Germline CDR1 SGHRS, CDR2 YFSETQ. The V segment lost 2 bases and the J segment 4 bases; nucleotides outside the gene matches: 3. CDR3 size: 15 residues. CDR3 nucleotide sequence: TGCGCCAGCAGCTTCAGGGGACAGGGGGCAGATACGCAGTATTTT. It translates to CASSFRGQGADTQYF.

The gene calls are TRBV7-9 and TRBJ2-2, with 7 bases matching TRBD2. The germline CDR1 and CDR2 sequences are SEHNR and FQNEAQ (reference sequence). Unmatched junction bases numbered 15, after V lost 5 bases and J lost 6 bases. This CDR3 has 17 amino acids. The CDR3, as DNA: TGTGCCAGCAGCCTCTCGGGACTACTCACGGGCCCCGGGGAGCTGTTTTTT. This translates into CASSLSGLLTGPGELFF.